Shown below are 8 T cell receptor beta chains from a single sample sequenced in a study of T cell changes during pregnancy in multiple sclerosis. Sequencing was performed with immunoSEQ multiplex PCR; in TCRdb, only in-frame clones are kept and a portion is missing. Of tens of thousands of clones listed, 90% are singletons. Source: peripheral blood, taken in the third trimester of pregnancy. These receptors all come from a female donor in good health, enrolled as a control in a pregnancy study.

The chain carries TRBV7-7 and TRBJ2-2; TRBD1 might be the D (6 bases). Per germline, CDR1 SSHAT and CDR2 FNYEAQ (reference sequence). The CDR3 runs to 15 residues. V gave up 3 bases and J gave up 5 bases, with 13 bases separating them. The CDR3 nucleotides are TGTGCCAGCAGCTTCTCAGGGGTAGGAACCGGGGAGCTGTTTTTT. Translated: CASSFSGVGTGELFF.

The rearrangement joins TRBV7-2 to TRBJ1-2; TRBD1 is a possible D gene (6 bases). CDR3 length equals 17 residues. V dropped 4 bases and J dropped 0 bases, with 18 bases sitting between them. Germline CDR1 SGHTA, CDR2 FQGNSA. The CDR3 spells CASSSSPGTRANYGYTF. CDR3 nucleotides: TGTGCCAGCAGCTCCTCTCCGGGGACACGAGCTAACTATGGCTACACCTTC.

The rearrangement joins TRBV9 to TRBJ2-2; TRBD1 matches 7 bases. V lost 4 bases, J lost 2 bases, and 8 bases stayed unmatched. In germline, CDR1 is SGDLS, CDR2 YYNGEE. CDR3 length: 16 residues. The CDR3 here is CASSPVQGSNTGELFF. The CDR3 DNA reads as TGTGCCAGCAGCCCCGTACAGGGGTCTAACACCGGGGAGCTGTTTTTT.

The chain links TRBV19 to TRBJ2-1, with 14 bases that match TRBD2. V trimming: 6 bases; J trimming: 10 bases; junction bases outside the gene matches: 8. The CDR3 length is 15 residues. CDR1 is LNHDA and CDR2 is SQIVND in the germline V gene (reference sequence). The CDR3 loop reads CASSRPRTSGREQFF. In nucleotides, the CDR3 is TGTGCCAGTAGCCGTCCTAGGACTAGCGGGAGGGAGCAGTTCTTC.

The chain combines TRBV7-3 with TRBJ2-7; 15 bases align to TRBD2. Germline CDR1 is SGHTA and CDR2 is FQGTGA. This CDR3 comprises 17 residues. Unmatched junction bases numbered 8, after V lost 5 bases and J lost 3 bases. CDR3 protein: CASSRGTSGGRLYEQYF. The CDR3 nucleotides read TGTGCCAGCAGCAGAGGGACTAGCGGGGGGCGACTCTACGAGCAGTACTTC.

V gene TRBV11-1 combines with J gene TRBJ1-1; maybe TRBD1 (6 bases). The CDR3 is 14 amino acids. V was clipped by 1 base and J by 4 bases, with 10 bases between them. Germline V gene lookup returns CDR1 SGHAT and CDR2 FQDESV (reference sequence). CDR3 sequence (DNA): TGTGCCAGCAGCTTAGAGGTCAGGGGCACTGAAGCTTTCTTT. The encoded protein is CASSLEVRGTEAFF.

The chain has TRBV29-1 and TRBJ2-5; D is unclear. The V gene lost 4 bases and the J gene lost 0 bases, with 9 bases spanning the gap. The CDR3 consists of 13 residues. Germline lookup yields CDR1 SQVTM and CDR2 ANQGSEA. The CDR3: CSVARYYQETQYF. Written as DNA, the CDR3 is TGCAGCGTTGCCAGGTACTACCAAGAGACCCAGTACTTC.

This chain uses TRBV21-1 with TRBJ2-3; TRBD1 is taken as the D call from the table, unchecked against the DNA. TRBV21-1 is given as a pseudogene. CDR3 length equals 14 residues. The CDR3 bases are TGTGCCAGCAGCAAAGAAGACAGGACAGATACGCAGTATTTT. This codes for CASSKEDRTDTQYF.